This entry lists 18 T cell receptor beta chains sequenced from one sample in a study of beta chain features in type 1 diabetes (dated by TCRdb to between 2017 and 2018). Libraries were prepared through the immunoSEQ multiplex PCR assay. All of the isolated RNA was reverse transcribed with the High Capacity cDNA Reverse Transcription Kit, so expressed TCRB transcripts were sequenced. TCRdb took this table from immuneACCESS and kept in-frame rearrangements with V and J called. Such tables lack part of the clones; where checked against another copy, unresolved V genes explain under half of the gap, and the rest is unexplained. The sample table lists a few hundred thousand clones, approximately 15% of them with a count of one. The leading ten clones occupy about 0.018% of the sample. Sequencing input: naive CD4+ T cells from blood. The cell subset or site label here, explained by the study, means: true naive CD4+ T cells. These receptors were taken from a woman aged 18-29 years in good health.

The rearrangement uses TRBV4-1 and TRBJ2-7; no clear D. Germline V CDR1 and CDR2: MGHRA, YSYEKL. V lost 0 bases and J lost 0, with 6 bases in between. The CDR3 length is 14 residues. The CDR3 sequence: CASSQDWASYEQYF. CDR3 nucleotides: TGCGCCAGCAGCCAAGACTGGGCCTCCTACGAGCAGTACTTC.

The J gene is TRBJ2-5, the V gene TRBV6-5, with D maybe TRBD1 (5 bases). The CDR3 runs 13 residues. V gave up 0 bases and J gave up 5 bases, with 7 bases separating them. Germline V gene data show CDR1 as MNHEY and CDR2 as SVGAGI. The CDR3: CASSYSGVETQYF. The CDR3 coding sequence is TGTGCCAGCAGTTACTCAGGGGTGGAGACCCAGTACTTC.

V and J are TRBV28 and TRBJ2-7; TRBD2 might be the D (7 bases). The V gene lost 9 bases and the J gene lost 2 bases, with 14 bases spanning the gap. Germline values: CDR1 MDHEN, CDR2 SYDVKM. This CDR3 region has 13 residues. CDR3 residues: CASTGGTPYEQYF. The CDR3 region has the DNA TGTGCCAGTACGGGGGGCACACCCTACGAGCAGTACTTC.

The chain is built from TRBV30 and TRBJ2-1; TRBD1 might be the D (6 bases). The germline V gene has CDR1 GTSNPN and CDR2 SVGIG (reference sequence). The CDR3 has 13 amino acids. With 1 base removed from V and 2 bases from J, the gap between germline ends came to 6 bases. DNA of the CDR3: TGTGCCTGGAGTGGACAGGCCTACAATGAGCAGTTCTTC. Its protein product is CAWSGQAYNEQFF.

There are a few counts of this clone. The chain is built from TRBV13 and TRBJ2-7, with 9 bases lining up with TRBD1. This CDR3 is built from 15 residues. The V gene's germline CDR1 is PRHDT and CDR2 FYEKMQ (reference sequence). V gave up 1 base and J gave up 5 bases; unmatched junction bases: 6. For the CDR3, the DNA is TGTGCCAGCAGCTTAGTCGGGACAGGGATCAACGAGCAGTACTTC. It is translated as CASSLVGTGINEQYF.

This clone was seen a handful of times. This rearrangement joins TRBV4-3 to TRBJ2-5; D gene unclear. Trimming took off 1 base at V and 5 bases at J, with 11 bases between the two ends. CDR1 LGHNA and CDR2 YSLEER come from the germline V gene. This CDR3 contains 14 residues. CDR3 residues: CASSQVIPAETQYF. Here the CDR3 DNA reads TGCGCCAGCAGCCAAGTGATCCCCGCGGAGACCCAGTACTTC.

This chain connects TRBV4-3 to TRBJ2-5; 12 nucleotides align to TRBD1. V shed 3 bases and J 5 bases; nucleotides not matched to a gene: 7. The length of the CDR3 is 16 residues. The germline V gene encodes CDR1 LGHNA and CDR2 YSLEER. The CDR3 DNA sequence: TGCGCCAGCAGCCAGATGGGACAGGGGGCCGCGGAGACCCAGTACTTC. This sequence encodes CASSQMGQGAAETQYF.

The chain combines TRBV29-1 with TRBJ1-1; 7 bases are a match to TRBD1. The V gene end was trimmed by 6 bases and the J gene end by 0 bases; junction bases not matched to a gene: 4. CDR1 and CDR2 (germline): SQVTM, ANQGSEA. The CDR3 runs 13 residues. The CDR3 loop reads CSVGGQLNTEAFF. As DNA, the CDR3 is TGCAGCGTGGGGGGACAGTTGAACACTGAAGCTTTCTTT.

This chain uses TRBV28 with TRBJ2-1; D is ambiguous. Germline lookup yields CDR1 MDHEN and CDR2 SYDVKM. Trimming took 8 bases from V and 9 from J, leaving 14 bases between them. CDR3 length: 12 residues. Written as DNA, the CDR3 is TGTGCCAGCTATCATTCCGTAGCTGAGCAGTTCTTC. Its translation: CASYHSVAEQFF.

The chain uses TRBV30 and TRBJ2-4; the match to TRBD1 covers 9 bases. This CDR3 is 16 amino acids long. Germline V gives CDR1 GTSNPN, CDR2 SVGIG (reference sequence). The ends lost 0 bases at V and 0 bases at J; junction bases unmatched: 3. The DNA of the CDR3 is TGTGCCTGGAGTGTTTGGACAGGGGTAGCCAAAAACATTCAGTACTTC. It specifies CAWSVWTGVAKNIQYF. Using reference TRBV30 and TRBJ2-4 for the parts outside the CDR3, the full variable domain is SQTIHQWPATLVQPVGSPLSLECTVEGTSNPNLYWYRQAAGRGLQLLFYSVGIGQISSEVPQNLSASRPQDRQFILSSKKLLLSDSGFYLCAWSVWTGVAKNIQYFGAGTRLSVL.

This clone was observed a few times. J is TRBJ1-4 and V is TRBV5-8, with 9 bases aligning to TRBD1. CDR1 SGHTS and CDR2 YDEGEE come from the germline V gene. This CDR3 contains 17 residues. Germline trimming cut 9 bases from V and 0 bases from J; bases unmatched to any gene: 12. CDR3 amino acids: CATPSGQGLATNEKLFF. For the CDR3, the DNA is TGTGCCACACCCTCGGGACAGGGACTAGCAACTAATGAAAAACTGTTTTTT.

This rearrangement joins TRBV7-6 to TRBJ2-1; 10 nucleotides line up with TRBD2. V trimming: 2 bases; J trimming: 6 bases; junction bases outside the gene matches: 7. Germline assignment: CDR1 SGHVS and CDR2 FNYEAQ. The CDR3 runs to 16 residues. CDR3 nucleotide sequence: TGTGCCAGCAGCTTACTAGCGGGAGATGGAATCAATGAGCAGTTCTTC. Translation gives CASSLLAGDGINEQFF.

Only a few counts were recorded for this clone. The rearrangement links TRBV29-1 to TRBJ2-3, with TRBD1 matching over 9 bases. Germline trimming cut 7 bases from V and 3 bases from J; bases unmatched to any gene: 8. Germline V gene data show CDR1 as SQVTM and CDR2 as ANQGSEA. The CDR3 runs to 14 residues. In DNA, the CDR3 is TGCAGCGCCCAACAGGGGGCCGGGACAGATACGCAGTATTTT. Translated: CSAQQGAGTDTQYF.

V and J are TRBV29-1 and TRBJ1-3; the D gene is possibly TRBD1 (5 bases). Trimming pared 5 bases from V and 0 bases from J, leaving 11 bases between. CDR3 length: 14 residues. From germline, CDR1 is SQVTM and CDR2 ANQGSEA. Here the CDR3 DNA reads TGCAGCGTTAAAAAGGGGCACTCTGGAAACACCATATATTTT. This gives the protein CSVKKGHSGNTIYF.

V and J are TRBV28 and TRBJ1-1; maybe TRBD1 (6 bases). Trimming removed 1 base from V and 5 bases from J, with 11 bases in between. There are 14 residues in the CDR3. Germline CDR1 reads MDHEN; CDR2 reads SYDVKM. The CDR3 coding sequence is TGTGCCAGCAGTTTATCCCAGGGGCGGACTGAAGCTTTCTTT. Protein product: CASSLSQGRTEAFF.

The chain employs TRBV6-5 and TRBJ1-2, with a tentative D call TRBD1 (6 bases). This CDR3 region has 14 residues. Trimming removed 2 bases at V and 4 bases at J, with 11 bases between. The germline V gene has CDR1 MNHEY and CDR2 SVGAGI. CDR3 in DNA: TGTGCCAGCAGTTACGCCTCGGACAGCTATGGCTACACCTTC. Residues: CASSYASDSYGYTF.

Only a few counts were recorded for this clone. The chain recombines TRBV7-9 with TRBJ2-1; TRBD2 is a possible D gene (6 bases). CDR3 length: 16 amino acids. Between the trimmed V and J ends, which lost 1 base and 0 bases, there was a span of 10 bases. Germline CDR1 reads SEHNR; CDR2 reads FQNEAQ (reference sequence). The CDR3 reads CASSLELANSYNEQFF. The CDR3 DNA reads TGTGCCAGCAGCTTAGAACTAGCCAACTCCTACAATGAGCAGTTCTTC.

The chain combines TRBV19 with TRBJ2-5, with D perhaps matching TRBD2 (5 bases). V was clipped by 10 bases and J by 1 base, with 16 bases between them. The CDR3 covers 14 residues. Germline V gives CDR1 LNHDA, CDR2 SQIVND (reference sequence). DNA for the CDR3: TGTGCCACCCGGGGATGGGCCCCCCAAGAGACCCAGTACTTC. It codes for CATRGWAPQETQYF.